The rows below give T cell receptor beta chains drawn from one sample of a study of OX40 agonist ivuxolimab in advanced cancers. Assay: immunoSEQ multiplex PCR; the TCRdb copy retains only in-frame clones and omits some. The profile shows around 40,000 clones, about 86% of them singletons. The sequences come from CD4+ or CD8+ T cells sorted from blood, collected in a trial of the OX40 agonist ivuxolimab. The receptors here all came from an adult with an advanced solid tumor such as melanoma, head and neck, liver or kidney cancer. CDR3s include the opening cysteine and the closing phenylalanine or tryptophan. The order of the fields is V gene, J gene, clone size, CDR3 length, D gene, CDR3 DNA, CDR3 protein. The D gene is left open where the match is weak. The size of a clone is reported for some rows only, either as once, few or many, or as a class for expanded clones.

v_gene: TRBV30
j_gene: TRBJ2-1
abundance: once
len: 16
d_gene: TRBD2
CDR3nt: TGTGCCTGGAGTGGGGCCCTCGGGGGGGAGGGCAATGAGCAGTTCTTC
CDR3aa: CAWSGALGGEGNEQFF

v_gene: TRBV7-9
j_gene: TRBJ2-3
abundance: -
len: 18
d_gene: TRBD2
CDR3nt: TGTGCCAGCAGCACCGCCCGATTAGCGGGGACTAATACAGATACGCAGTATTTT
CDR3aa: CASSTARLAGTNTDTQYF

v_gene: TRBV2
j_gene: TRBJ1-6
abundance: -
len: 15
d_gene: -
CDR3nt: TGTGCCAGCAGGGAACAGGATCTCCGAGGGTCACCCCTCCACTTT
CDR3aa: CASREQDLRGSPLHF

v_gene: TRBV19
j_gene: TRBJ1-5
abundance: few
len: 12
d_gene: -
CDR3nt: TGTGCCAGTAGCTTTAGCAATCAGCCCCAGCATTTT
CDR3aa: CASSFSNQPQHF

v_gene: TRBV4-2
j_gene: TRBJ2-7
abundance: -
len: 16
d_gene: TRBD1
CDR3nt: TGTGCCAGCAGCCAACGGGACAGGGAAGGATCCTACGAGCAGTACTTC
CDR3aa: CASSQRDREGSYEQYF

v_gene: TRBV15
j_gene: TRBJ2-3
abundance: -
len: 16
d_gene: TRBD2
CDR3nt: TGTGCCACCAGCAGGGGCAGCGGGGGGGCCTCAGATACGCAGTATTTT
CDR3aa: CATSRGSGGASDTQYF

v_gene: TRBV11-2
j_gene: TRBJ2-3
abundance: -
len: 15
d_gene: TRBD1
CDR3nt: TGTGCCAGCAGCTTGGGACAGGGCCTCACAGATACGCAGTATTTT
CDR3aa: CASSLGQGLTDTQYF

v_gene: TRBV18
j_gene: TRBJ1-1
abundance: -
len: 14
d_gene: -
CDR3nt: TGTGCCAGCTCACCAAGTGGGACGAACACTGAAGCTTTCTTT
CDR3aa: CASSPSGTNTEAFF

v_gene: TRBV7-3
j_gene: TRBJ2-2
abundance: -
len: 15
d_gene: TRBD2
CDR3nt: TGTGCCAGCAGCCCCAGCGGGGGGGCAACCGGGGAGCTGTTTTTT
CDR3aa: CASSPSGGATGELFF

v_gene: TRBV4-3
j_gene: TRBJ2-3
abundance: once
len: 21
d_gene: TRBD2
CDR3nt: TGCGCCAGCAGCCAAGAATTAGCGGGGGGCGCTGCGGGTCTCTCGGCAGATACGCAGTATTTT
CDR3aa: CASSQELAGGAAGLSADTQYF

v_gene: TRBV29-1
j_gene: TRBJ1-1
abundance: few
len: 11
d_gene: -
CDR3nt: TGCAGCGTTGTCCTGCTGAGTGAAGCTTTCTTT
CDR3aa: CSVVLLSEAFF

v_gene: TRBV19
j_gene: TRBJ2-1
abundance: -
len: 16
d_gene: -
CDR3nt: TGTGCCAGTAGCCCTGCTCGGGCAGGAACCTACAATGAGCAGTTCTTC
CDR3aa: CASSPARAGTYNEQFF

v_gene: TRBV5-1
j_gene: TRBJ2-6
abundance: -
len: 15
d_gene: -
CDR3nt: TGCGCCAGCAGCTTGGACAGCTCTGGGGCCAACGTCCTGACTTTC
CDR3aa: CASSLDSSGANVLTF

v_gene: TRBV30
j_gene: TRBJ2-7
abundance: -
len: 14
d_gene: TRBD1
CDR3nt: TGTGCCTGGAGTTCCACAGGGGGCCCCTACGAGCAGTACTTC
CDR3aa: CAWSSTGGPYEQYF

v_gene: TRBV7-2
j_gene: TRBJ2-7
abundance: -
len: 16
d_gene: TRBD2
CDR3nt: TGTGCCAGCAGCCTCACCGGGCGGGAGAGCTCCTACGAGCAGTACTTC
CDR3aa: CASSLTGRESSYEQYF

v_gene: TRBV5-4
j_gene: TRBJ1-2
abundance: -
len: 14
d_gene: TRBD1
CDR3nt: TGTGCCAGCAGGGGGGGACAGCAGATCTATGGCTACACCTTC
CDR3aa: CASRGGQQIYGYTF

v_gene: TRBV5-1
j_gene: TRBJ2-1
abundance: -
len: 11
d_gene: -
CDR3nt: TGCGCCAGCAGCTTCCTTAATGAGCAGTTCTTC
CDR3aa: CASSFLNEQFF